These 9 T cell receptor beta chains share one sample of origin, sequenced in a study of T cells in Graves' hyperthyroidism and ophthalmopathy. Template material for amplifying TCR beta CDR3 regions consisted of RNA transcripts. RT-PCR in the first round (using the HTBI primer set) targeted the TCR CDR3. MiXCR, applied by TCRdb to the multiplex PCR reads, yields one record per CDR3 protein. The sample shows hundreds of thousands of distinct CDR3 sequences, approximately 15% of them seen only once. Input material: blood. The receptors originated from a woman in her late teens or twenties with Graves' hyperthyroidism.

V is TRBV30 and J is TRBJ2-7; D not certain. Trimming took 0 bases from V and 7 from J, leaving 7 bases between them. This CDR3 region has 11 residues. The germline V gene encodes CDR1 GTSNPN and CDR2 SVGIG (reference sequence). As DNA, the CDR3 is TGTGCCTGGAGTGTACTGGCGGAGCAGTACTTC. It encodes CAWSVLAEQYF. The variable domain in full, with the rest retrieved from reference TRBV30 and TRBJ2-7, is SQTIHQWPATLVQPVGSPLSLECTVEGTSNPNLYWYRQAAGRGLQLLFYSVGIGQISSEVPQNLSASRPQDRQFILSSKKLLLSDSGFYLCAWSVLAEQYFGPGTRLTVT.

This clonotype has a count of ten or more. The V and J genes are TRBV6-6 and TRBJ2-2, with D possibly TRBD2 on 5 matching bases. The germline V gene has CDR1 MNHNY and CDR2 SVGAGI (reference sequence). The V and J ends lost 2 bases and 3 bases respectively, with 16 bases between them. The CDR3 covers 17 residues. The CDR3 reads CASSYPTGTKDTGELFF. CDR3 DNA: TGTGCCAGCAGTTACCCAACGGGAACAAAGGACACCGGGGAGCTGTTTTTT.

This clonotype appeared a few times. The chain is built from TRBV25-1 and TRBJ2-7, with TRBD2 matching over 11 bases. The CDR3 runs 15 residues. Germline CDR1 and CDR2: MGHDK and SYGVNS. The J segment lost 6 bases and the V segment lost 3 bases, leaving 7 bases of the junction unmatched. The CDR3 DNA reads as TGTGCCAGCAGTGACACCGCGCTAGCGGGAGGCGAGCAGTACTTC. Translation: CASSDTALAGGEQYF.

In this sample, this clonotype turned up a few times. CDR3 loop: CASSPTSGRGLGFEQYF. In DNA form, the CDR3 reads TGTGCCAGCAGCCCGACTAGCGGGAGAGGTTTGGGGTTCGAGCAGTACTTC. This chain uses TRBV9 with TRBJ2-7; 12 nucleotides line up with TRBD2. From germline, CDR1 is SGDLS and CDR2 YYNGEE. Trimming took 4 bases from V and 6 from J; bases not matched to a gene: 14. The CDR3 has 17 residues.

This clonotype turned up a few times. The chain combines TRBV30 with TRBJ1-4, with 8 nucleotides matching TRBD1. The junction had 2 bases not matched to a gene; V was cut back by 5 bases and J by 0 bases. CDR3 length equals 14 residues. Germline values: CDR1 GTSNPN, CDR2 SVGIG (reference sequence). The CDR3 spells CAWATGATNEKLFF. The CDR3 coding sequence is TGTGCCTGGGCGACAGGGGCAACTAATGAAAAACTGTTTTTT. The variable domain in full, with the rest retrieved from reference TRBV30 and TRBJ1-4, is SQTIHQWPATLVQPVGSPLSLECTVEGTSNPNLYWYRQAAGRGLQLLFYSVGIGQISSEVPQNLSASRPQDRQFILSSKKLLLSDSGFYLCAWATGATNEKLFFGSGTQLSVL.

This clonotype was counted a few times. The V and J genes are TRBV10-3 and TRBJ2-7; D perhaps matches TRBD1 (7 bases). The CDR3 contains 17 residues. V lost 3 bases and J lost 2, with 20 bases in between. Germline V gene lookup returns CDR1 ENHRY and CDR2 SYGVKD. The CDR3 DNA reads as TGTGCCATCAGTGAAGCACGTGCAGGGGGGAACACCTACGAGCAGTACTTC. It is translated as CAISEARAGGNTYEQYF.

This clonotype occurred many times. The V and J genes are TRBV29-1 and TRBJ1-2, with D hard to call. V gave up 7 bases and J gave up 0 bases, with 9 bases separating them. Germline values: CDR1 SQVTM, CDR2 ANQGSEA. This CDR3 region has 12 residues. The chain's CDR3 is CSAAKANYGYTF. CDR3 in DNA: TGCAGCGCCGCAAAGGCTAACTATGGCTACACCTTC.

About this clonotype: A much bigger clone sits one base away, suggesting this may be a read error. The rearrangement joins TRBV27 to TRBJ2-7; D unresolved. CDR3 size: 14 residues. The germline gives CDR1 MNHEY, CDR2 SMNVEV (reference sequence). V dropped 3 bases and J dropped 9 bases, with 18 bases sitting between them. CDR3 in DNA: TGTGCCAGCAGTTTTTTTGAACTAAGCGACGGGCAGTACTTC. It yields the protein CASSFFELSDGQYF.

This clonotype was counted ten times or more. The chain recombines TRBV5-6 with TRBJ1-4; D possibly corresponds to TRBD1 (6 bases). CDR1 is SGHDT, CDR2 YYEEEE, per germline. Trimming pared 1 base from V and 7 bases from J, leaving 14 bases between. The CDR3 has 15 residues. For the CDR3, the DNA is TGTGCCAGCAGCTTGTTCCCCGGGGGCGGTGAAAAACTGTTTTTT. Translating gives CASSLFPGGGEKLFF.